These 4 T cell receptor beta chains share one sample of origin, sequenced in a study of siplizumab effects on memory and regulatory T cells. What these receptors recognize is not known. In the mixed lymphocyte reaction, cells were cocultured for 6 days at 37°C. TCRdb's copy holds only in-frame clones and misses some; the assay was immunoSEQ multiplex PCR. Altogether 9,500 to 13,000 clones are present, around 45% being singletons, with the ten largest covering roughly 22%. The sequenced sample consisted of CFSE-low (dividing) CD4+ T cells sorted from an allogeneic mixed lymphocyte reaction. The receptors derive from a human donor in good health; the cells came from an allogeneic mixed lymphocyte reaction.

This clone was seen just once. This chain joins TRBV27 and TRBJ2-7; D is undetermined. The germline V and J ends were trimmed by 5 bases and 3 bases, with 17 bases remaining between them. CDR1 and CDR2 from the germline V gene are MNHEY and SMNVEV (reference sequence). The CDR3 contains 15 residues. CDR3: CASSPRRVSVYEQYF. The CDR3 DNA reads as TGTGCCAGCAGTCCCCGCAGAGTTTCTGTCTACGAGCAGTACTTC.

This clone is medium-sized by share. This CDR3 is CASSLRGGTEAFF. The CDR3 bases are TGTGCCAGCAGCTTGAGGGGCGGAACTGAAGCTTTCTTT. The chain recombines TRBV7-2 with TRBJ1-1, with D maybe TRBD1 (5 bases). This CDR3 has 13 amino acids. CDR1 is SGHTA and CDR2 is FQGNSA in the germline V gene. The V end lost 3 bases, the J end lost 5 bases, and 10 bases lay between the germline ends.

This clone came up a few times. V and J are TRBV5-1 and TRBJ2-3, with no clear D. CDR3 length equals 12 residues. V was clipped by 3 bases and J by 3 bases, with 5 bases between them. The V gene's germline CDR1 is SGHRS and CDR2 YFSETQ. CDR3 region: CASSYLTDTQYF. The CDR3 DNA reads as TGCGCCAGCAGCTACCTGACAGATACGCAGTATTTT.

The CDR3 DNA sequence: TGTGCCAGCAGCTTGAGGGGCGGAACTGAAGCTTTCTTT. Translating it yields CASSLRGGTEAFF. The chain combines TRBV7-3 with TRBJ1-1, with D maybe TRBD1 (5 bases). V was pared by 3 bases and J by 5 bases, with 10 bases between. From germline, CDR1 is SGHTA and CDR2 FQGTGA. The CDR3 loop spans 13 amino acids.